This is a list of T cell receptor beta chains from one sample in a study of blood T cell repertoires in COVID-19. Profiling relied on immunoSEQ multiplex PCR, and the TCRdb table lists in-frame clones only, not all of them. The profile shows 350,000 to 450,000 clones, about 85% of them singletons. The sequenced material came from peripheral blood. These receptors all stem from a woman aged 18-35 years with acute or convalescent COVID-19. CDR3s include the opening cysteine and the closing phenylalanine or tryptophan. A D gene is named only where the DNA matches it firmly. Not all rows give a size; the values are once, few, many and, for expanded clones, a class.

D gene	J gene	V gene	clone size	CDR3 DNA	CDR3 protein
TRBD2	TRBJ2-2	TRBV9	once	TGTGCCAGCAGCCCAAGAGGACTAGCGGGACCCGGGGAGCTGTTTTTT	CASSPRGLAGPGELFF
.	TRBJ1-2	TRBV15	.	TGTGCCACCAGCAGAGGACCAGGATCTGGCTACACCTTC	CATSRGPGSGYTF
TRBD2	TRBJ2-7	TRBV11-2	few	TGTGCCAGCAGCTCCGGGACTAGCGGGAGGTACACCGAGCAGTACTTC	CASSSGTSGRYTEQYF
TRBD1	TRBJ1-1	TRBV5-4	.	TGTGCCAGCAGCTTGTCCGAATTTACAGGGGAACCCGGAGCTTTCTTT	CASSLSEFTGEPGAFF
TRBD1	TRBJ2-1	TRBV28	.	TGTGCCAGCAGTTTATTGGGTACGCCCAGGGGGAACAATGAGCAGTTCTTC	CASSLLGTPRGNNEQFF
TRBD1	TRBJ1-2	TRBV19	few	TGTGCCAGTACCCTACAGGGGCCGATCTATGGCTACACCTTC	CASTLQGPIYGYTF
TRBD2	TRBJ2-5	TRBV5-4	.	TGTGCCAGCAGCTTGTCGTCCCTAGCGGGGGACACTACCTGGGGGACCCAGTACTTC	CASSLSSLAGDTTWGTQYF
.	TRBJ1-1	TRBV28	.	TGTGCCAGCAGACCAGGGGTAATGAACACTGAAGCTTTCTTT	CASRPGVMNTEAFF
.	TRBJ1-2	TRBV4-1	.	TGCGCCAGCAGCCAGGCGGACAGACCTAACTATGGCTACACCTTC	CASSQADRPNYGYTF
.	TRBJ2-2	TRBV19	.	TGTGCCAGTAACGGACTCTCCATGAACACCGGGGAGCTGTTTTTT	CASNGLSMNTGELFF
TRBD2	TRBJ2-5	TRBV9	.	TGTGCCAGCAGCGCATCCGGGACTAGCAGAGAGACCCAGTACTTC	CASSASGTSRETQYF
.	TRBJ1-1	TRBV13	.	TGTGCCAGCCTACATAGGGGCATCACTGAAGCTTTCTTT	CASLHRGITEAFF
TRBD2	TRBJ2-3	TRBV24-1	.	TGTGCCACAGCGGGGGGATCCACAGATACGCAGTATTTT	CATAGGSTDTQYF
TRBD2	TRBJ2-1	TRBV4-2	.	TGTGCCAGCAGCCCGCGACTAGCGGGAGCCTGGAATGAGCAGTTCTTC	CASSPRLAGAWNEQFF
.	TRBJ1-2	TRBV19	.	TGTGCCAGTAGTATAGGGGGCTGGGAAGGAGGCTACACCTTC	CASSIGGWEGGYTF
.	TRBJ2-7	TRBV9	.	TGTGCCAGCAGCGGACAGGATGTCTCCTACGAGCAGTACTTC	CASSGQDVSYEQYF
.	TRBJ1-1	TRBV19	.	TGTGCCAGTAGTATCGGATTCGGAGAGAACACTGAAGCTTTCTTT	CASSIGFGENTEAFF
.	TRBJ1-4	TRBV18	.	TGTGCCAGCTCACCGCCTTCGCGGGCGGGGGAAAAACTGTTTTTT	CASSPPSRAGEKLFF
.	TRBJ2-5	TRBV10-1	.	TGCGCCAGCAGTTATGAACGGGACTCGGGCTGGGAGACCCAGTACTTC	CASSYERDSGWETQYF
.	TRBJ2-7	TRBV7-6	.	TGTGCCAGCAGCTTAGCCTCGACATATCCCTACGAGCAGTACTTC	CASSLASTYPYEQYF
.	TRBJ1-3	TRBV7-7	.	TGTGCCAGCAGTCCCGGTCCGAGCTCTGGAAACACCATATATTTT	CASSPGPSSGNTIYF
.	TRBJ1-4	TRBV28	.	TGTGCCAGCACCTCCTGGGGCAGGGCTAATGAAAAACTGTTTTTT	CASTSWGRANEKLFF
TRBD2	TRBJ2-1	TRBV2	.	TGTGCCAGCGGGGGGGATAGTGGGGATGAGCAGTTCTTC	CASGGDSGDEQFF
.	TRBJ1-6	TRBV28	.	TGTGCCAGCACCCCGGGGGAGGGAACTTATAATTCACCCCTCCACTTT	CASTPGEGTYNSPLHF
TRBD2	TRBJ2-3	TRBV7-9	.	TGTGCCAGCAGCTCCTCTAGCGGGGGGGCGGGAGATACGCAGTATTTT	CASSSSSGGAGDTQYF
.	TRBJ2-6	TRBV29-1	.	TGCAGCGCTTCCGTAGGGGGGGCGGCCGGGGCCAACGTCCTGACTTTC	CSASVGGAAGANVLTF
TRBD1	TRBJ1-2	TRBV27	once	TGTGCCAGCAGTTTTAGGGAGACAGGGGCTTTGCACTATGGCTACACCTTC	CASSFRETGALHYGYTF